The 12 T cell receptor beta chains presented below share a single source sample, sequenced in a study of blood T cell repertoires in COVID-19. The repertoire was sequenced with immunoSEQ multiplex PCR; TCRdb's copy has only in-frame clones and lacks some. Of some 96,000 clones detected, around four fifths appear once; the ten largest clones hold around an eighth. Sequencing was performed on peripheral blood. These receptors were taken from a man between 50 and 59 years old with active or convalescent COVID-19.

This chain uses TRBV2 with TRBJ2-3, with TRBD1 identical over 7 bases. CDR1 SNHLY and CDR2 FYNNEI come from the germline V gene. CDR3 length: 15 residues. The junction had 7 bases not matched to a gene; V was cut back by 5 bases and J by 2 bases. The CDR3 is CASSPRQGATDTQYF. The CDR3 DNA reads TGTGCCAGCAGTCCGCGACAGGGAGCCACAGATACGCAGTATTTT.

The CDR3 DNA reads TGCGCCAGCAGCTCCGGACAGGGGTCCTACGAGCAGTACTTC. This translates into CASSSGQGSYEQYF. J is TRBJ2-7 and V is TRBV5-1, with 9 bases that match TRBD1. The CDR3 is made up of 14 amino acids. Germline CDR1 and CDR2: SGHRS and YFSETQ. V was pared by 3 bases and J by 1 base, with 2 bases of the junction left unmatched.

The CDR3, as DNA: TGTGCCAGCTCACCAGGCATGAACACTGAAGCTTTCTTT. The encoded protein is CASSPGMNTEAFF. The J gene is TRBJ1-1, the V gene TRBV18; D is uncertain. The ends were cut back, 2 bases at V and 0 bases at J, with 4 bases in the middle. The length of the CDR3 is 13 residues. Germline values: CDR1 KGHSH, CDR2 LQKENI.

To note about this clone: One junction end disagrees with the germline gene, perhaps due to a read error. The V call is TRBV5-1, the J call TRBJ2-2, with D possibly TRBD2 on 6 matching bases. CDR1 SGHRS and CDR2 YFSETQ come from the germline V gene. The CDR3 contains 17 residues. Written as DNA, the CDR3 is TGCGCCAACAGCGCCTGGAGGGTGGAGGTTTACACCGGGGAGCTGTTTTTT. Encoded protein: CANSAWRVEVYTGELFF.

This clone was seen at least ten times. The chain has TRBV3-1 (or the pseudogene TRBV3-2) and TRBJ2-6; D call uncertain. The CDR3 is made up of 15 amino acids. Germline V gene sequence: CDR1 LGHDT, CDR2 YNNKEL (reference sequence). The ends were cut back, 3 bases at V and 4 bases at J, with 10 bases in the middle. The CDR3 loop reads CASSQRGVGANVLTF. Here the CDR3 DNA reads TGTGCCAGCAGCCAGCGAGGAGTCGGGGCCAACGTCCTGACTTTC.

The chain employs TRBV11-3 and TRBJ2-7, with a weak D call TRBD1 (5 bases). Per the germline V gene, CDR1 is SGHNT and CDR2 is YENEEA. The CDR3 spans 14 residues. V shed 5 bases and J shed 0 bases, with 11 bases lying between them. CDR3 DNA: TGTGCCAGCAGCAATAGGGGCCGCTCCTACGAGCAGTACTTC. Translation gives CASSNRGRSYEQYF.

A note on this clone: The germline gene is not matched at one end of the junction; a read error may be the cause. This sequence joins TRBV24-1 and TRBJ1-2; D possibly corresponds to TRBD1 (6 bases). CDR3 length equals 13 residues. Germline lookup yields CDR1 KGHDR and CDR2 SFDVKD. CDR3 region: CVTSDTGWDGYTF. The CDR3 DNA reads TGTGTCACCAGTGATACAGGGTGGGATGGCTACACCTTC.

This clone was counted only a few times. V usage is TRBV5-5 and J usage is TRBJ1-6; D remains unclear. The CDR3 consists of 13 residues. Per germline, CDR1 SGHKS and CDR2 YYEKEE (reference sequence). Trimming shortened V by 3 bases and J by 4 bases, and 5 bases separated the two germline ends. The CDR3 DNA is TGTGCCAGCAGCTCGGTATATAATTCACCCCTCCACTTT. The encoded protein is CASSSVYNSPLHF.

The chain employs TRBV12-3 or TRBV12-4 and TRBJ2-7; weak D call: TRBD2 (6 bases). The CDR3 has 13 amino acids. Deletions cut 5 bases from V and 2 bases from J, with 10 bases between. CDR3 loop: CASSMRGTYEQYF. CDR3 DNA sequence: TGTGCCAGCAGTATGCGCGGGACCTACGAGCAGTACTTC.

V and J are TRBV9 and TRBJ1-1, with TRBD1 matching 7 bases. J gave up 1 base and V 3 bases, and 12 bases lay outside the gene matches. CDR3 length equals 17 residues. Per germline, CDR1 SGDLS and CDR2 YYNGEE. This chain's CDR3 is CASSAVGGAGGNTEAFF. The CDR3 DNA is TGTGCCAGCAGCGCGGTAGGAGGGGCAGGGGGGAACACTGAAGCTTTCTTT. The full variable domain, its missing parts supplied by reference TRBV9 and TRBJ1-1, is DSGVTQTPKHLITATGQRVTLRCSPRSGDLSVYWYQQSLDQGLQFLIQYYNGEERAKGNILERFSAQQFPDLHSELNLSSLELGDSALYFCASSAVGGAGGNTEAFFGQGTRLTVV.

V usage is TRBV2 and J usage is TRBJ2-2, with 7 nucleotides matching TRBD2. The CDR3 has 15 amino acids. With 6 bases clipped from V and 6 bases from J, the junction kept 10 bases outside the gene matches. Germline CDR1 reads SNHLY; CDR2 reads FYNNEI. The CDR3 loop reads CASSPSGAHAGELFF. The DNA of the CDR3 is TGTGCCAGCAGCCCGAGCGGGGCGCACGCCGGGGAGCTGTTTTTT. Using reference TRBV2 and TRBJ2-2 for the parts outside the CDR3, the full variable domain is EPEVTQTPSHQVTQMGQEVILRCVPISNHLYFYWYRQILGQKVEFLVSFYNNEISEKSEIFDDQFSVERPDGSNFTLKIRSTKLEDSAMYFCASSPSGAHAGELFFGEGSRLTVL.

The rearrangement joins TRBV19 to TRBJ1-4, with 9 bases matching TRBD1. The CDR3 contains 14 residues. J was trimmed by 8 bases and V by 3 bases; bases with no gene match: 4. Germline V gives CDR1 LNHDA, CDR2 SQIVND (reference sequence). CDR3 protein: CASSIGTGQEKLFF. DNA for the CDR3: TGTGCCAGTAGTATCGGGACAGGGCAAGAAAAACTGTTTTTT.